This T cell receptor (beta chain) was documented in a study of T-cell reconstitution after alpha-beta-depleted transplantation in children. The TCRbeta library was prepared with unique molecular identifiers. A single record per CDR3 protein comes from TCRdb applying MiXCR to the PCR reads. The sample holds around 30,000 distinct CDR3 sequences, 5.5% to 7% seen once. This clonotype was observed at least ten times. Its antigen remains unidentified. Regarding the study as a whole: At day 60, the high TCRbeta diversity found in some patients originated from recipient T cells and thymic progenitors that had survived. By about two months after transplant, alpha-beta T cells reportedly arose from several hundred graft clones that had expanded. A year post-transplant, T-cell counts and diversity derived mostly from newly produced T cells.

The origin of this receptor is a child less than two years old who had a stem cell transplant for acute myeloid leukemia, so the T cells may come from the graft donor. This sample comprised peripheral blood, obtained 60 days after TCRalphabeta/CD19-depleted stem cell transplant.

The chain's CDR3 is CSARRGAQDGYTF. The CDR3 nucleotides are TGCAGTGCTAGACGGGGGGCGCAGGATGGCTACACCTTC. This chain links TRBV20-1 with TRBJ1-2; perhaps TRBD1 as D (6 bases). Per germline, CDR1 DFQATT and CDR2 SNEGSKA (reference sequence). This CDR3 spans 13 amino acids. V was cut by 2 bases and J by 6 bases, with 13 bases left in between.